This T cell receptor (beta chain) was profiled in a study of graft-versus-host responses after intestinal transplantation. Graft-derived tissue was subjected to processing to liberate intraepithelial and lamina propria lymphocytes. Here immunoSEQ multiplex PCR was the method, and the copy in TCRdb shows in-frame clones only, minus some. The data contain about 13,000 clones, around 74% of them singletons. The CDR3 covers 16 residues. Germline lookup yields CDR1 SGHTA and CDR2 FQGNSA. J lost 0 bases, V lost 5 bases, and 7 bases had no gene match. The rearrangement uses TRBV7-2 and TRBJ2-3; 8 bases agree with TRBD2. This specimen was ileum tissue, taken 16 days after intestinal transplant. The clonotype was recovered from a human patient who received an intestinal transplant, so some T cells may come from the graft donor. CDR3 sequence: CASSPEVAGSTDTQYF. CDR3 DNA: TGTGCCAGCAGCCCCGAGGTAGCGGGAAGCACAGATACGCAGTATTTT.